The 18 T cell receptor beta chains reported below all come from one sample, sequenced in a study of T cells in Graves' hyperthyroidism and ophthalmopathy. Amplification targeted TCR beta CDR3 regions from RNA transcripts. Using the HTBI primer set, a first-round RT-PCR was run on the TCR CDR3. Each CDR3 protein gets one entry after TCRdb re-called the multiplex PCR reads with MiXCR. The top ten clones hold around 10% of a sample with about 840,000 distinct CDR3 sequences, more than 30% of them seen once. Specimen: blood. The receptors originated from a man between 18 and 29 years old with Graves' hyperthyroidism.

The V call is TRBV29-1, the J call TRBJ2-7; D tentatively reads TRBD1 or TRBD2 (6 bases each). Trimming took 7 bases from V and 9 from J, leaving 13 bases between them. Germline CDR1 reads SQVTM; CDR2 reads ANQGSEA. The CDR3 has 10 amino acids. The CDR3 DNA reads as TGCAGCGGGGGGGACAACGGGCAGTACTTC. Protein product: CSGGDNGQYF.

This chain connects TRBV2 to TRBJ1-5; D perhaps matches TRBD1 (6 bases). The CDR3 sequence is 12 residues long. Germline V lookup: CDR1 SNHLY, CDR2 FYNNEI. Between the trimmed V and J ends, which lost 4 bases and 14 bases, there was a span of 15 bases. This CDR3 is CASSAAGRGEHF. The CDR3 nucleotides are TGTGCCAGCAGTGCCGCGGGAAGGGGGGAGCATTTT.

In nucleotides, the CDR3 is TGCAGCGTTACCTGGGGGGAGCAGTACTTC. It translates to CSVTWGEQYF. J is TRBJ2-7 and V is TRBV29-1; D is tentatively TRBD1 or TRBD2 (5 bases each). The V gene's germline CDR1 is SQVTM and CDR2 ANQGSEA. This CDR3 has 10 residues. V shed 5 bases and J shed 7 bases, with 9 bases lying between them.

The chain couples TRBV25-1 to TRBJ1-6; 8 nucleotides line up with TRBD1. V was clipped by 6 bases and J by 7 bases; unmatched bases: 8. Germline assignment: CDR1 MGHDK and CDR2 SYGVNS. There are 15 residues in the CDR3. The CDR3 is CASSLTGEANSPLHF. The CDR3, as DNA: TGTGCCAGCAGCCTGACAGGGGAGGCGAATTCACCCCTCCACTTT. Filled out from reference TRBV25-1 and TRBJ1-6, the complete variable domain reads EADIYQTPRYLVIGTGKKITLECSQTMGHDKMYWYQQDPGMELHLIHYSYGVNSTEKGDLSSESTVSRIRTEHFPLTLESARPSHTSQYLCASSLTGEANSPLHFGNGTRLTVT.

V is TRBV7-9 and J is TRBJ2-7; TRBD1 agrees at 10 bases. Trimming at V came to 3 bases and at J to 6 bases, leaving 8 bases not matched to a gene. Germline values: CDR1 SEHNR, CDR2 FQNEAQ (reference sequence). The CDR3 has 15 amino acids. In DNA form, the CDR3 reads TGTGCCAGCAGCTTCCCGGACAGGGGGTCCCGCGAGCAGTACTTC. As protein: CASSFPDRGSREQYF. Supplemented by reference TRBV7-9 and TRBJ2-7, the full variable domain reads DTGVSQNPRHKITKRGQNVTFRCDPISEHNRLYWYRQTLGQGPEFLTYFQNEAQLEKSRLLSDRFSAERPKGSFSTLEIQRTEQGDSAMYLCASSFPDRGSREQYFGPGTRLTVT.

Ten or more counts support this clonotype. This chain joins TRBV2 and TRBJ1-2, with a weak D call TRBD1 (5 bases). V was trimmed by 7 bases and J by 1 base, leaving 7 bases between them. The CDR3 loop spans 12 amino acids. The V gene's germline CDR1 is SNHLY and CDR2 FYNNEI. CDR3 sequence: CASTQGNYGYTF. The CDR3 DNA follows: TGTGCCAGCACCCAGGGTAACTATGGCTACACCTTC.

For this clonotype: This clone may be a read error of a much larger clone one base away. The chain joins TRBV29-1 to TRBJ1-1; no reliable D call. CDR1 is SQVTM, CDR2 ANQGSEA, per germline. The CDR3 is 13 amino acids. The CDR3 here is CGVEGGQVTEAFF. The CDR3 DNA is TGCGGCGTTGAGGGTGGGCAGGTTACTGAAGCTTTCTTT.

Many counts were recorded for this clonotype. CDR3 loop: CASSFDGERYGYTF. For the CDR3, the DNA is TGTGCCAGCAGCTTTGACGGCGAACGCTATGGCTACACCTTC. The genes are TRBV7-8 and TRBJ1-2; D uncertain. The CDR3 length is 14 residues. Germline CDR1 SGHVS, CDR2 FQNEAQ. The V end lost 3 bases, the J end lost 4 bases, and 12 bases lay between the germline ends.

Concerning this clonotype: The final CDR3 position lacks the conserved phenylalanine or tryptophan, pointing to a likely read error. The DNA is omitted, as the CDR3 cannot be located on it reliably, and the CDR3 follows TCRdb's listing. The chain couples TRBV20-1 to TRBJ1-2. The V gene's germline CDR1 is DFQATT and CDR2 SNEGSKA (reference sequence). The CDR3 is 8 amino acids in total, end residues counted. CDR3 protein: CSARDHSG.

The chain links TRBV6-1 to TRBJ2-5; a weak D match, TRBD1 (6 bases). With 8 bases removed from V and 5 bases from J, the gap between germline ends came to 12 bases. The germline V gene encodes CDR1 MNHNS and CDR2 SASEGT. CDR3 length equals 12 residues. CDR3 sequence reads: CASANREETQYF. The CDR3 bases are TGTGCCAGCGCCAACAGGGAGGAGACCCAGTACTTC.

This chain connects TRBV2 to TRBJ1-2; 8 nucleotides line up with TRBD1. The germline V gene has CDR1 SNHLY and CDR2 FYNNEI. Trimming took 0 bases from V and 2 from J; bases not matched to a gene: 2. This CDR3 is 15 amino acids long. The CDR3: CASSEAGTGNYGYTF. The CDR3 DNA is TGTGCCAGCAGTGAAGCGGGGACAGGAAACTATGGCTACACCTTC.

V gene TRBV20-1 combines with J gene TRBJ1-5; D perhaps matches TRBD1 (5 bases). This CDR3 is 13 amino acids long. Germline CDR1 reads DFQATT; CDR2 reads SNEGSKA (reference sequence). This CDR3 is CRPGEGINQPQHF. In DNA, the CDR3 is TGCAGACCCGGGGAGGGGATTAATCAGCCCCAGCATTTT.

This clonotype showed up just a few times. The chain joins TRBV30 to TRBJ1-1; D is possibly TRBD1 (5 bases). Trimming removed 3 bases at V and 3 bases at J, with 14 bases between. CDR1 and CDR2 (germline): GTSNPN, SVGIG (reference sequence). The CDR3 extends over 14 amino acids. CDR3 region: CAWRPPTAHTEAFF. The CDR3 DNA reads TGTGCCTGGAGGCCACCGACAGCCCACACTGAAGCTTTCTTT.

V gene TRBV10-3 combines with J gene TRBJ2-7; D remains unclear. The V and J ends lost 11 bases and 3 bases respectively, with 14 bases between them. Per germline, CDR1 ENHRY and CDR2 SYGVKD. CDR3 length equals 12 residues. The CDR3 sequence is CASAPDLYEQYF. The CDR3, as DNA: TGTGCCTCCGCCCCCGATCTCTACGAGCAGTACTTC.

V and J are TRBV25-1 and TRBJ1-2; 9 nucleotides align to TRBD1. Losses at the gene ends were 6 bases for V and 6 bases for J; bases not matched to a gene: 11. The germline V gene encodes CDR1 MGHDK and CDR2 SYGVNS. There are 15 residues in the CDR3. The CDR3, as DNA: TGTGCCAGCAGAGCGAACCGGGACAGGGAGGATGGCTACACCTTC. Protein sequence: CASRANRDREDGYTF.

This clonotype was detected ten times or more. The chain has TRBV20-1 and TRBJ2-5; the D gene is possibly TRBD2 (5 bases). CDR1 and CDR2 (germline): DFQATT, SNEGSKA (reference sequence). V was cut by 4 bases and J by 2 bases, with 20 bases left in between. The CDR3 sequence is 16 residues long. The DNA of the CDR3 is TGCAGTGCTACCGAAAATGGACGGGGAGTACAAGAGACCCAGTACTTC. Translating gives CSATENGRGVQETQYF.

This rearrangement joins TRBV9 to TRBJ2-5, with a tentative D call TRBD2 (5 bases). The CDR3 loop spans 16 amino acids. Trimming pared 2 bases from V and 0 bases from J, leaving 14 bases between. Germline V CDR1 and CDR2: SGDLS, YYNGEE. CDR3 in DNA: TGTGCCAGCAGCGTTGAAGTAAGAGGGAACCAAGAGACCCAGTACTTC. It codes for CASSVEVRGNQETQYF. Full variable domain (rest looked up from reference TRBV9 and TRBJ2-5): DSGVTQTPKHLITATGQRVTLRCSPRSGDLSVYWYQQSLDQGLQFLIQYYNGEERAKGNILERFSAQQFPDLHSELNLSSLELGDSALYFCASSVEVRGNQETQYFGPGTRLLVL.

The chain has TRBV5-1 and TRBJ1-6, with D possibly being TRBD1 (5 bases). With 7 bases removed from V and 5 bases from J, the gap between germline ends came to 19 bases. This CDR3 is built from 16 residues. The germline gives CDR1 SGHRS, CDR2 YFSETQ. As DNA, the CDR3 is TGCGCCAGCCGTTCTACCGGGACCTCAGATAATTCACCCCTCCACTTT. Its protein product is CASRSTGTSDNSPLHF.